Reported below is one TCR beta chain. No antigen is known for it. This sample stems from a study of cytomegalovirus exposure and HLA in healthy donors. Study as a whole: Earlier results showed roughly 120 million unique TCR beta sequences derived from approximately 170 million T cells. Whole-study results and caveats: Researchers reported from a later analysis that most CMV-associated TCR beta chains appeared HLA-restricted. Investigators reported approximately 170 TCR beta chains as tied to cytomegalovirus.

PCR used 60 Vbeta primers and 13 Jbeta primers. The assay was immunoSEQ multiplex PCR, and TCRdb's table has in-frame clones only and misses some. Of 55,000 to 70,000 clones listed, 65% to 70% were seen once; the top ten hold 15% to 20%. Healthy bone marrow donors formed the donor group. The CDR3 spans 15 residues. Germline CDR1 SGHDT, CDR2 YYEEEE. Trimming removed 0 bases from V and 2 bases from J, with 6 bases in between. The TCR originated in a man aged 35-49 years in good health and CMV-seropositive. The chain joins TRBV5-6 to TRBJ2-6; D is unclear. The sample comprised PBMCs. CDR3 nucleotides: TGTGCCAGCAGCTTGGGTGGCACTGGGGCCAACGTCCTGACTTTC. Protein sequence: CASSLGGTGANVLTF.